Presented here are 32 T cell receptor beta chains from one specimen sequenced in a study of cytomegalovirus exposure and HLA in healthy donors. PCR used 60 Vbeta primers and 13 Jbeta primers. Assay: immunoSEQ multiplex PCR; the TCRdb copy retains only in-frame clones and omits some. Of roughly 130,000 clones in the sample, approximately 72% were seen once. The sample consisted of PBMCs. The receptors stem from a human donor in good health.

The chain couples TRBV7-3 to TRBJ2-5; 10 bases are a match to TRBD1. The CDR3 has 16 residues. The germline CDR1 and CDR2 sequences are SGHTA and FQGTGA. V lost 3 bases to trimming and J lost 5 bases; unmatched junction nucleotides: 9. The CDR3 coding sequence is TGTGCCAGCAGCTTCCCGGGACAGGGGCCCCGTGAGACCCAGTACTTC. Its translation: CASSFPGQGPRETQYF.

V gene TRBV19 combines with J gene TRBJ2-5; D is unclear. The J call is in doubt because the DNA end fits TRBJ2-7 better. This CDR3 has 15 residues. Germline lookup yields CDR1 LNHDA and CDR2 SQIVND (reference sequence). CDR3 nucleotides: TGTGCCAGTAGTAGCGCCCGACACAGCTCCTACGAGCAGTACTTC. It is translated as CASSSARHSSYEQYF.

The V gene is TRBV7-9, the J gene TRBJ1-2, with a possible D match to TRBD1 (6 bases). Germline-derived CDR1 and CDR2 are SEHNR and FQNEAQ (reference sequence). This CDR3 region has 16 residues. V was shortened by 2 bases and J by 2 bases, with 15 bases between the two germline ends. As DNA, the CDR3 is TGTGCCAGCAGCTTAAGTCTGGGTGGACAGAACTATGGCTACACCTTC. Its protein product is CASSLSLGGQNYGYTF.

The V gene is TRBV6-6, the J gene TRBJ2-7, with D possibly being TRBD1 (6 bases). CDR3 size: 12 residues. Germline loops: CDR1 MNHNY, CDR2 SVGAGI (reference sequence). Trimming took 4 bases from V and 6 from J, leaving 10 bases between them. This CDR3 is CASSLQGTEQYF. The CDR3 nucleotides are TGTGCCAGCAGTTTACAGGGAACCGAGCAGTACTTC.

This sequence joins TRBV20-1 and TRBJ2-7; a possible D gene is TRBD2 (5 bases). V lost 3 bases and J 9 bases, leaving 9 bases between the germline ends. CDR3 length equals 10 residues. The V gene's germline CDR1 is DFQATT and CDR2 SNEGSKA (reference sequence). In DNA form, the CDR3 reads TGCAGTGCTAGTCTGGCGGGGCAGTACTTC. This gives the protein CSASLAGQYF.

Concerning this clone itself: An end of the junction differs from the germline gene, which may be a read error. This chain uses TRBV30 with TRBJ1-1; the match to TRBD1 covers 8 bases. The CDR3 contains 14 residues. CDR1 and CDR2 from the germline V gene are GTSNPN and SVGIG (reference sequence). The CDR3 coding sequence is TGTGCCTCGAGTGGGTGGGCAGGGGGCCCTGAAGCTTTCTTT. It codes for CASSGWAGGPEAFF.

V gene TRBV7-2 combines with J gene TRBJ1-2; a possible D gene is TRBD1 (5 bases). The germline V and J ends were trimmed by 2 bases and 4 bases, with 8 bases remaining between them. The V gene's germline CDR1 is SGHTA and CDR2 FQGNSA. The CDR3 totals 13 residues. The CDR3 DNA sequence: TGTGCCAGCAGCTTAAAGACAGCCTATGGCTACACCTTC. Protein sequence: CASSLKTAYGYTF.

The CDR3 sequence is CASMWGGSTDTQYF. In nucleotides, the CDR3 is TGTGCCAGCATGTGGGGGGGGAGCACAGATACGCAGTATTTT. The genes are TRBV6-1 and TRBJ2-3; 7 bases match TRBD2. Germline-derived CDR1 and CDR2 are MNHNS and SASEGT. CDR3 length: 14 residues. J lost 0 bases, V lost 7 bases, and 4 bases had no gene match.

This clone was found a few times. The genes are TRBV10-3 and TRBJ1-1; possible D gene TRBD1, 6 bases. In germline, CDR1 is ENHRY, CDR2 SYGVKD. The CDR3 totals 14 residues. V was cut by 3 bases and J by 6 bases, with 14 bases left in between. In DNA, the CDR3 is TGTGCCATCAGTGACCAGGGGATCTCCCCTGAAGCTTTCTTT. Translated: CAISDQGISPEAFF.

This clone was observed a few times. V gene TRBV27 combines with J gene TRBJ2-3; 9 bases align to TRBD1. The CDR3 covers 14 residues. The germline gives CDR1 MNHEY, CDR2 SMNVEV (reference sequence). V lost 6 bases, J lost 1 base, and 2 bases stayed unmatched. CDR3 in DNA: TGTGCCAGCAGCCGGGACAGGGGCACAGATACGCAGTATTTT. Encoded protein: CASSRDRGTDTQYF.

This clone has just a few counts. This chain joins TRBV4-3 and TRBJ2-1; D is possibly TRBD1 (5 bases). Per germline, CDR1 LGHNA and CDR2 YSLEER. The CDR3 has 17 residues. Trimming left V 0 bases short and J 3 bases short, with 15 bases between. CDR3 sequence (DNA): TGCGCCAGCAGCCAAGATATCGGGTCAGGGTACTACAATGAGCAGTTCTTC. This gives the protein CASSQDIGSGYYNEQFF.

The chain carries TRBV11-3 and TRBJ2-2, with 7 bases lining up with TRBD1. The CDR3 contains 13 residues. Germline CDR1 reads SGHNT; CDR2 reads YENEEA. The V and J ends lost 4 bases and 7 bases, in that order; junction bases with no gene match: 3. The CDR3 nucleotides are TGTGCCAGCAGCTACAGGGGCCTCGGGGAGCTGTTTTTT. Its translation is CASSYRGLGELFF.

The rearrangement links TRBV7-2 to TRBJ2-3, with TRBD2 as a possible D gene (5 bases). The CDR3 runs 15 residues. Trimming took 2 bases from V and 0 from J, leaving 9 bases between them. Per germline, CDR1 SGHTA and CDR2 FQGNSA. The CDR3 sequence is CASSLYEGSTDTQYF. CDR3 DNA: TGTGCCAGCAGCTTATACGAGGGTAGCACAGATACGCAGTATTTT.

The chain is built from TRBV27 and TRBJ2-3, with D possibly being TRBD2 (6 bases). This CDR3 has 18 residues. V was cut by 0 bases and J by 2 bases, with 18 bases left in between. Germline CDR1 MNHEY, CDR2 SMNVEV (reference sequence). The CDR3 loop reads CASSLSPPGRSFTDTQYF. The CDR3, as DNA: TGTGCCAGCAGTTTATCGCCCCCGGGGAGGTCTTTCACAGATACGCAGTATTTT.

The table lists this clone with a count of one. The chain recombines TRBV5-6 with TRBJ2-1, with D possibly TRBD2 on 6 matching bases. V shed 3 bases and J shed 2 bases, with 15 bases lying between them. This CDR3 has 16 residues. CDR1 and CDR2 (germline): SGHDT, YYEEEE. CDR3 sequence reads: CASSSSSGPPYNEQFF. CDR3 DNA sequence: TGTGCCAGCAGCTCAAGTAGCGGCCCCCCCTACAATGAGCAGTTCTTC.

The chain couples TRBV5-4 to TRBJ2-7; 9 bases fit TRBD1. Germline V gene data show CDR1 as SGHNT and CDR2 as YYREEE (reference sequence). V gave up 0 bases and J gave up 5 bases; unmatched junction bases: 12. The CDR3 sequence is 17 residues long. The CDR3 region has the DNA TGTGCCAGCAGCTTGGGGGGACAGGGTGGACTGTCAGACGAGCAGTACTTC. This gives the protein CASSLGGQGGLSDEQYF.

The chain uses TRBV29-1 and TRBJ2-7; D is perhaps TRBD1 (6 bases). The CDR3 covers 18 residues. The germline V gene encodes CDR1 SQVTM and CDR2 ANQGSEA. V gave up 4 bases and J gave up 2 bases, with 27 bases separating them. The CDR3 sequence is CSVGAPLSKQGRTYEQYF. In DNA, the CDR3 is TGCAGCGTTGGGGCCCCGTTATCTAAGCAGGGGAGAACCTACGAGCAGTACTTC.

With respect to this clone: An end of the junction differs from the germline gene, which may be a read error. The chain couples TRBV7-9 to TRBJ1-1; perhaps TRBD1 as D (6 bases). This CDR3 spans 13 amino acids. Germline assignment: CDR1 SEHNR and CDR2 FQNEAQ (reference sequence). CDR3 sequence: CSSSLEWGTEAFF. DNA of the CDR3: TGTTCCAGCAGCTTAGAATGGGGGACAGAAGCTTTCTTT. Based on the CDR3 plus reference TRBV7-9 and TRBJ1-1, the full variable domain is DTGVSQNPRHKITKRGQNVTFRCDPISEHNRLYWYRQTLGQGPEFLTYFQNEAQLEKSRLLSDRFSAERPKGSFSTLEIQRTEQGDSAMYLCSSSLEWGTEAFFGQGTRLTVV.

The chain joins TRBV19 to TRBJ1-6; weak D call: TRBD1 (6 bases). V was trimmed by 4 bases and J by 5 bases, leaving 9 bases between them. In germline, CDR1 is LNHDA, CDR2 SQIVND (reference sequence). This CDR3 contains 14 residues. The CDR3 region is CASSRDKNNSPLHF. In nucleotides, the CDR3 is TGTGCCAGTAGTAGGGACAAGAATAATTCACCCCTCCACTTT.

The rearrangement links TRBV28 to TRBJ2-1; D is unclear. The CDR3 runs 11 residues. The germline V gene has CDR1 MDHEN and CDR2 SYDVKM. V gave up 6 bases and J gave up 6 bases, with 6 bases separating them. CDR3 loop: CASSRLNEQFF. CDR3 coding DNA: TGTGCCAGCAGCAGGCTCAATGAGCAGTTCTTC.

The CDR3 spells CASSPLGSVAAGELFF. CDR3 in DNA: TGTGCCAGCAGCCCCCTAGGGAGCGTAGCCGCCGGGGAGCTGTTTTTT. This chain links TRBV4-2 with TRBJ2-2; tentative D call: TRBD2 (5 bases). The CDR3 loop spans 16 amino acids. Germline V gene sequence: CDR1 LGHNA, CDR2 YNFKEQ. V shed 4 bases and J shed 6 bases, with 18 bases lying between them.

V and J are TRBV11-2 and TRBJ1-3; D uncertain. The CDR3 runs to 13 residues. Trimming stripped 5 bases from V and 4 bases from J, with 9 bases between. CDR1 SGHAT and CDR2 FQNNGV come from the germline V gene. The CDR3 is CASSHSPGNTIYF. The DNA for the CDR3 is TGTGCCAGCAGCCATTCCCCCGGAAACACCATATATTTT.

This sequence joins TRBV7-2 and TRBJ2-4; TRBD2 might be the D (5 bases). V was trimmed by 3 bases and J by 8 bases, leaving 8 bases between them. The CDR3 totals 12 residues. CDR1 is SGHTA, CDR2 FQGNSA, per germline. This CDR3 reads CASSFQRDIQYF. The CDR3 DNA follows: TGTGCCAGCAGCTTCCAGAGGGACATTCAGTACTTC.

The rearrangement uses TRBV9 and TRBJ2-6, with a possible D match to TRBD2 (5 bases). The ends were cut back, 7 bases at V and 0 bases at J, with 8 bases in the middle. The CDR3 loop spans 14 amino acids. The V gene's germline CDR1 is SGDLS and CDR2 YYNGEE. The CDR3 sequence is CASGSGSGANVLTF. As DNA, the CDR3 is TGTGCCAGCGGAAGCGGCTCTGGGGCCAACGTCCTGACTTTC.

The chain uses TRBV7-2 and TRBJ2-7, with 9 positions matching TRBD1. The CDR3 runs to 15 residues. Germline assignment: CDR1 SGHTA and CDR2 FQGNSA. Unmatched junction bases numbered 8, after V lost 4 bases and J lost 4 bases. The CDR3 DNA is TGTGCCAGCAGCTGGGGAACAGGGGGCTTGTACGAGCAGTACTTC. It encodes CASSWGTGGLYEQYF.

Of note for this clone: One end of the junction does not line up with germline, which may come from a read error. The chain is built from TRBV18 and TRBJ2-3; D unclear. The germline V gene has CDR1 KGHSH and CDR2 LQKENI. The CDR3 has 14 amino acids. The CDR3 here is CASSPDRGTDTQYF. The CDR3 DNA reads TGTGCCAGCTCACCCGACCGCGGCACCGATACGCAGTATTTT.

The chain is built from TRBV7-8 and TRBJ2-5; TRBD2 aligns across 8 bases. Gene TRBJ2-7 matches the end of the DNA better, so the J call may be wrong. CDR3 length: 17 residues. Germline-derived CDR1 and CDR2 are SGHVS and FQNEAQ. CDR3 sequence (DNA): TGTGCCAGCAGCTTAGAAGTCCCGGGACTAGTGTACAGCGAGCAGTACTTC. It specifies CASSLEVPGLVYSEQYF.

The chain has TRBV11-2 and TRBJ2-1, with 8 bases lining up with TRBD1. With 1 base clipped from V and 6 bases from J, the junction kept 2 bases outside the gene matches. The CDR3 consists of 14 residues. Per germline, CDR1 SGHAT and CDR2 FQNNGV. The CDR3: CASSLGTGRNEQFF. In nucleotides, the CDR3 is TGTGCCAGCAGCTTAGGGACAGGGCGCAATGAGCAGTTCTTC.

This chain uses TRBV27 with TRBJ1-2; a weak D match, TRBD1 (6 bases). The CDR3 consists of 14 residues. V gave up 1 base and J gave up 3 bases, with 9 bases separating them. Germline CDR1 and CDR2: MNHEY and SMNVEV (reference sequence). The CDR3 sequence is CASSLWAGDYGYTF. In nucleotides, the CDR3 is TGTGCCAGCAGTTTATGGGCAGGGGACTATGGCTACACCTTC.

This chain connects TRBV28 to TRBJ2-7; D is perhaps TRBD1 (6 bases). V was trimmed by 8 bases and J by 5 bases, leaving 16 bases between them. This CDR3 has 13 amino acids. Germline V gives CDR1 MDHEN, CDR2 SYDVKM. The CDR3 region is CASGLQGPHEQYF. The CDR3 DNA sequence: TGTGCCAGCGGATTACAGGGCCCGCACGAGCAGTACTTC.

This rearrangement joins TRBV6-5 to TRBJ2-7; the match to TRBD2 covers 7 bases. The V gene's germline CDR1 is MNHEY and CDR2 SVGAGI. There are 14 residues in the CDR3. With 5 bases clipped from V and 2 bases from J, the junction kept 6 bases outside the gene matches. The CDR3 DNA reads TGTGCCAGCAGTCAGGGACTAACTCCCTACGAGCAGTACTTC. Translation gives CASSQGLTPYEQYF.

The CDR3 bases are TGCGCCAGCAGCCAAGATCGACAGGGGGGTCCCTACGAGCAGTACTTC. It translates to CASSQDRQGGPYEQYF. V is TRBV4-3 and J is TRBJ2-7, with 9 bases matching TRBD1. This CDR3 is built from 16 residues. The V segment lost 0 bases and the J segment 2 bases; nucleotides outside the gene matches: 5. Per germline, CDR1 LGHNA and CDR2 YSLEER.